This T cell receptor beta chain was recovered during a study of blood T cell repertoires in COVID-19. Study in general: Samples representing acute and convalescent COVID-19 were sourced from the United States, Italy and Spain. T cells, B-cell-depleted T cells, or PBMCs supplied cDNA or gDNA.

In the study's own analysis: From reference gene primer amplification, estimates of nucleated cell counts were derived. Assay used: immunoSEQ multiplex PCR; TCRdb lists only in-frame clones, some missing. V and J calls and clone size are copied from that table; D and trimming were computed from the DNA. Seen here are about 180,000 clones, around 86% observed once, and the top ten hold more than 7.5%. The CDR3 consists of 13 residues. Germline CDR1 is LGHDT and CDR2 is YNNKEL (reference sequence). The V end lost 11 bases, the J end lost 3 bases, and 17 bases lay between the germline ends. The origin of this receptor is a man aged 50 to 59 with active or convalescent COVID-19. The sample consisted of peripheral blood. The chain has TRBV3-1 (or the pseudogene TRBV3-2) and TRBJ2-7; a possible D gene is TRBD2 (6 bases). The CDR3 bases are TGTGCCGCCGGGGGTGACTCCAACTACGAGCAGTACTTC. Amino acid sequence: CAAGGDSNYEQYF.